A selection of T cell receptor beta chains follows, all from one sample in a study of blood T cell repertoires in COVID-19. Using immunoSEQ multiplex PCR, the repertoire was profiled, and TCRdb retains in-frame clones only, with some absent. Of a few hundred thousand clones listed, around nine tenths are singletons. Sequencing used PBMCs or T cells enriched from blood (not recorded which). These receptors were taken from a woman aged 45-65 years with acute COVID-19. Both conserved end residues are part of each CDR3. The order of the fields is D gene, J gene, V gene, CDR3 protein. The D gene is left open where the match is weak.

TRBD1 TRBJ1-6 TRBV10-1 CASSDWTGGTLHF
NA TRBJ1-2 TRBV28 CASSSTGLEIYGYTF
TRBD1 TRBJ2-1 TRBV5-1 CASSLVTGDLNEQFF
NA TRBJ1-4 TRBV6-1 CASSEAMQGIGEKLFF
NA TRBJ2-2 TRBV29-1 CSVEESRSGELFF
NA TRBJ2-1 TRBV4-1 CASSHLRLAIYNEQFF
NA TRBJ1-3 TRBV6-4 CASNQGQSSGNTIYF
TRBD1 TRBJ1-5 TRBV2 CASSLQGAPGNQPQHF
TRBD2 TRBJ2-5 TRBV19 CASNAGVRETQYF
TRBD1 TRBJ2-7 TRBV18 CASSPTGQGASEQYF
TRBD2 TRBJ2-1 TRBV6-6 CATGLAGNNEQFF
NA TRBJ2-7 TRBV9 CASSGASDEQYF
NA TRBJ1-2 TRBV19 CASSIWIVRQSSSVGYTF
NA TRBJ2-2 TRBV3-1/TRBV3-2 CASSYPGLDTGELFF
NA TRBJ1-1 TRBV11-2 CASSFETSNTEAFF
NA TRBJ1-2 TRBV30 CAWRVVLGRAPYGYTF
NA TRBJ2-2 TRBV2 CASSNGVISGELFF
NA TRBJ1-1 TRBV5-1 CASSAGVPTTEAFF
TRBD1 TRBJ1-5 TRBV5-5 CASSWTGLGNQPQHF
TRBD2 TRBJ2-3 TRBV6-4 CASSDGRGSTDTQYF
NA TRBJ2-5 TRBV28 CASSSERDWSQYF
TRBD1 TRBJ1-1 TRBV4-3 CASSSRDRGHVNTEAFF
TRBD2 TRBJ2-2 TRBV4-2 CASSQGGAGVNTGELFF
NA TRBJ1-5 TRBV5-1 CASSLEGRTSNQPQHF
TRBD2 TRBJ2-1 TRBV10-3 CAISEQREGDEQFF
TRBD1 TRBJ2-2 TRBV24-1 CATTGTGGTGELFF
TRBD2 TRBJ2-1 TRBV7-2 CASSPGLAGYNEQFF
TRBD2 TRBJ2-1 TRBV5-1 CASSLETSGRADEQFF
NA TRBJ1-1 TRBV14 CASSQDGTNFEAFF
NA TRBJ2-3 TRBV27 CASSLRRGSTDTQYF
TRBD1 TRBJ2-7 TRBV19 CASRRTGTESSYEQYF
NA TRBJ2-4 TRBV2 CASNEAVRNIQYF
NA TRBJ2-3 TRBV7-2 CASSLVGLSTDTQYF
NA TRBJ2-7 TRBV9 CASSLTGLSYEQYF
NA TRBJ1-1 TRBV30 CAWSVLGARGLF
NA TRBJ1-1 TRBV18 CASSIAGRNTEAFF
NA TRBJ1-1 TRBV28 CASSIPPGMNTEAFF
TRBD1 TRBJ1-3 TRBV28 CASSGTGGWGSGNTIYF
NA TRBJ1-3 TRBV30 CAWSVGAHTIYF
TRBD1 TRBJ2-5 TRBV5-1 CASSLGQGGETQYF
NA TRBJ2-5 TRBV11-2 CASSFSVGGLEETQYF
NA TRBJ2-7 TRBV12-3/TRBV12-4 CASSQHPGQQYF
TRBD1 TRBJ1-5 TRBV28 CASSLGGGGPPQHF
TRBD1 TRBJ1-2 TRBV5-1 CASSLLSTGNYGYTF
TRBD2 TRBJ2-1 TRBV27 CASSFLGRGGEQFF
NA TRBJ2-7 TRBV6-5 CASTQKGVLSYEQYF
NA TRBJ2-1 TRBV3-1/TRBV3-2 CASSTDLPFYNEQFF
TRBD2 TRBJ2-3 TRBV5-4 CASSWGGGSLGADTQYF
NA TRBJ1-5 TRBV24-1 CATTGSGDQPQHF
NA TRBJ1-2 TRBV28 CASRSPSPAGYGYTF
NA TRBJ1-5 TRBV19 CASSKLDNSNQPQHF
NA TRBJ2-1 TRBV9 CASSPPLSPGEQFF
NA TRBJ2-5 TRBV10-3 CAISETAVQTQYF
TRBD1 TRBJ1-5 TRBV18 CASSPFDRENQPQHF
TRBD1 TRBJ2-1 TRBV27 CASRDPGQGVNEQFF
TRBD1 TRBJ1-1 TRBV19 CASSAISGGYTEAFF
TRBD2 TRBJ2-2 TRBV7-2 CASTGLAGGTGELFF
NA TRBJ1-2 TRBV18 CASSPSPQGRANYGYTF
NA TRBJ2-1 TRBV12-3/TRBV12-4 CASSSAHYNEQFF
NA TRBJ2-7 TRBV3-1/TRBV3-2 CASSPGVQEQYF